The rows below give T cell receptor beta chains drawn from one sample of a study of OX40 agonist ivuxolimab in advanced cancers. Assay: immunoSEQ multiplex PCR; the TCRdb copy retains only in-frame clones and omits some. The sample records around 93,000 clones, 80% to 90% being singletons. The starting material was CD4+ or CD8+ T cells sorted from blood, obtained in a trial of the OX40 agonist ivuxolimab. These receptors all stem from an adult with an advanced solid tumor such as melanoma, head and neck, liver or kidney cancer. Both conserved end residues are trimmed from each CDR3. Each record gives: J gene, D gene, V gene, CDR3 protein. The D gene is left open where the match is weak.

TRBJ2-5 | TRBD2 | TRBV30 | AWSGGSGGRTDLRTQY
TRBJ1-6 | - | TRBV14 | ASSQYLKNSPLH
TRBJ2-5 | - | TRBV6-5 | ASSYSSQNLGGTQY
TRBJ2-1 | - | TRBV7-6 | ASSLDPGIYNEQF
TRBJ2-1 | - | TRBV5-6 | ASSGGTGGNLYEQF
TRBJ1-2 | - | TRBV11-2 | ASTSPRGRDYGYT
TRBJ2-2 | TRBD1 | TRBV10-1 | ASSPGQGRTGELF
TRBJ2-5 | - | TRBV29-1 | SDRSAGVETQY
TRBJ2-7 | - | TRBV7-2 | ASTMKGVSYEQY
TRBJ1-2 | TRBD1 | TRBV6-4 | ASSVETGNYYGYT
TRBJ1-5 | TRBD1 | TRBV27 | ASSPADRVAQPQH
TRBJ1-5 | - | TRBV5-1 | ASSPGAGGPQH
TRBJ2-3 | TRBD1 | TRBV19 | ASNDRGRDTQY
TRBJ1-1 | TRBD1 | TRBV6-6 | ASSYSGQLNTEAF
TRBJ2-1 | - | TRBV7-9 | ASRPAGVHEQF
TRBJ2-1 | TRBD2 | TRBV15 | ATSRSLAGEHEQF
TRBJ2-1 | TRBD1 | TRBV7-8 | ASTLVGDRVRDEQF
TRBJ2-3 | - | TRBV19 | ASSPGASDTQY
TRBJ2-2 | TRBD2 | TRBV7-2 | ASSLVSGRTGELF
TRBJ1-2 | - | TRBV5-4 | ASSLAPHTEYGYT
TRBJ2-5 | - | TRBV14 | ASSQEGRRLYSQETQY
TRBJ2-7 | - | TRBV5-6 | ASSRWGLGSYEQY
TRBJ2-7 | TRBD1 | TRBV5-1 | ASGNRDRGREQY
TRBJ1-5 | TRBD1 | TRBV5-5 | ASSFQTGGEQPQH
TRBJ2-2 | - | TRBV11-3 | ASSSTATGELF
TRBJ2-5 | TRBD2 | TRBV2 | ASSEPLAGVIETQY
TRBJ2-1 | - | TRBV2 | ASMRDSNNEQF
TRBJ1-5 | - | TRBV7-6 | ASSLAPSQGQPQH
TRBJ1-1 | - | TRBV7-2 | ASSLGDWPNTEAF
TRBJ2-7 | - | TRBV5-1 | ASSLAPGEYEQY
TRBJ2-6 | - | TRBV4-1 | ASSQDSRGANVLT
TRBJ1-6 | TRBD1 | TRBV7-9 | ASSLPGTGVINSPLH
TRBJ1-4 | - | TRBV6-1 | ASSGRLLEKLF
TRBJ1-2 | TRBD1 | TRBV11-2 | ASSPDRANYGYT
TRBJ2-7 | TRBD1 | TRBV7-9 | ASSLAMGQHIQS
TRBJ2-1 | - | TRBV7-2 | ASSFSGTDNEQF
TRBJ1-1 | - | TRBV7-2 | ASSLAQNTEAF
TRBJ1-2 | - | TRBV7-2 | ASTVGNYGYT
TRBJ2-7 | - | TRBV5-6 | ASSPASTTYEQY
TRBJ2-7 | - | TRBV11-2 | ASSLALLNEQY
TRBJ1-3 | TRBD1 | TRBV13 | ASSLDLGQGVGNTIY
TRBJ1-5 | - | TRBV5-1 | ASSLGPTGTNQPQH
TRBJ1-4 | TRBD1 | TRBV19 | ASSFTGGDEKLF
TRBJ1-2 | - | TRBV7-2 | ASSLAERQGRGYT
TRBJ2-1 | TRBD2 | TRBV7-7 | ASSLAGGFSNEQF
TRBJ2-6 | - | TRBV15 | ATSRDLGAGANVLT